This T cell receptor (beta chain) was documented in a study of cytomegalovirus exposure and HLA in healthy donors. On this clone: Its antigen is currently unknown.

Study-wide findings and caveats: Earlier analysis yielded a pattern in which most TCR beta V segments were productive about 90% or about 30% of the time. CMV serostatus was the only recorded immune exposure for donors. Reports showed the classifier diagnosing cytomegalovirus status with high specificity and sensitivity. The study recorded 164 TCR beta chains that were cytomegalovirus-associated.

PCR amplification relied on 60 Vbeta primers (plus 13 Jbeta primers). TCRdb's copy holds only in-frame clones and misses some; the assay was immunoSEQ multiplex PCR. The profile shows roughly 120,000 clones, roughly 66% of them singletons. There are 13 residues in the CDR3. The V and J ends lost 0 bases and 7 bases respectively, with 10 bases between them. Germline CDR1 SGHTS, CDR2 YDEGEE. Sequenced sample: PBMCs. This clonotype originated in a man aged 60-69 years in good health and CMV-seropositive. The chain carries TRBV5-8 and TRBJ1-2; unclear D gene. This CDR3 reads CASSLAGSGGYTF. CDR3 bases: TGTGCCAGCAGCTTGGCCGGGAGTGGTGGCTACACCTTC.